A single sample is the source of the 4 T cell receptor beta chains below, sequenced in a study of T cell responses to AZD1222 COVID-19 vaccine. Using immunoSEQ multiplex PCR, the repertoire was profiled, and TCRdb retains in-frame clones only, with some absent. The table has tens of thousands of clones, under 95% seen once. The starting material was peripheral blood, obtained on day 0 of MenACWY control vaccination. The receptors were sampled from an adult in good health.

Details on this clone: At one boundary the junction diverges from the germline segment, which might be a read error. V usage is TRBV10-2 and J usage is TRBJ1-1, with 9 bases aligning to TRBD1. Germline-derived CDR1 and CDR2 are WSHSY and SAAADI. The CDR3 spans 14 residues. The CDR3, as DNA: TGCGCCAGTAGGACAGGGGAACGGAACGCTGAAGCTTTCTTT. Translation gives CASRTGERNAEAFF.

This chain's CDR3 is CASSTGDTQPQHF. For the CDR3, the DNA is TGTGCCAGCAGCACAGGGGATACTCAGCCCCAGCATTTT. The chain joins TRBV6-5 to TRBJ1-5, with 7 bases matching TRBD1. The junction had 5 bases not matched to a gene; V was cut back by 6 bases and J by 6 bases. The CDR3 totals 13 residues. CDR1 and CDR2 (germline): MNHEY, SVGAGI.

This chain links TRBV13 with TRBJ1-2, with D possibly TRBD1 on 5 matching bases. CDR1 is PRHDT, CDR2 FYEKMQ, per germline (reference sequence). V was clipped by 4 bases and J by 0 bases, with 12 bases between them. CDR3 length: 15 amino acids. In nucleotides, the CDR3 is TGTGCCAGCAGCTCCCGAGGGACTTCTAACTATGGCTACACCTTC. Its translation is CASSSRGTSNYGYTF.

In its sample, this clone was seen once. The chain couples TRBV28 to TRBJ1-5; 9 bases align to TRBD1. In germline, CDR1 is MDHEN, CDR2 SYDVKM. V lost 7 bases, J lost 8 bases, and 12 bases stayed unmatched. This CDR3 comprises 15 residues. For the CDR3, the DNA is TGTGCCAGCAATCGCCGGGACAGGGACGTGAAGCCCCAGCATTTT. It yields the protein CASNRRDRDVKPQHF.